What follows are 20 T cell receptor beta chains derived from one specimen sequenced in a study of T cell responses to AZD1222 COVID-19 vaccine. This table comes from immunoSEQ multiplex PCR, and its TCRdb copy is limited to in-frame clones, with some not included. Of around 71,000 clones listed, 80% were seen once; the top ten hold around an eighth. Source: peripheral blood, taken 28 days after the second AZD1222 dose. All receptors come from an adult who received the AZD1222 COVID-19 vaccine.

The chain combines TRBV13 with TRBJ2-1, with 10 bases lining up with TRBD2. The V gene end was trimmed by 5 bases and the J gene end by 6 bases; junction bases not matched to a gene: 10. The CDR3 is 16 residues long. Germline values: CDR1 PRHDT, CDR2 FYEKMQ (reference sequence). The chain's CDR3 is CASSRVSGGASNEQFF. The CDR3 bases are TGTGCCAGCAGCCGAGTGAGCGGGGGGGCCTCCAATGAGCAGTTCTTC.

V gene TRBV9 combines with J gene TRBJ1-2; D call uncertain. V shed 0 bases and J shed 0 bases, with 9 bases lying between them. The CDR3 length is 15 residues. Per germline, CDR1 SGDLS and CDR2 YYNGEE. CDR3 in DNA: TGTGCCAGCAGCGTAGGAGAGAAAACTAACTATGGCTACACCTTC. Residues: CASSVGEKTNYGYTF.

The rearrangement joins TRBV6-5 to TRBJ2-5, with D unclear. This CDR3 contains 14 residues. Germline CDR1 and CDR2: MNHEY and SVGAGI. Deletions cut 2 bases from V and 6 bases from J, with 13 bases between. The CDR3: CASSYGRLGQTQYF. In DNA form, the CDR3 reads TGTGCCAGCAGTTACGGAAGGCTTGGACAGACCCAGTACTTC.

This clone showed up just a few times. J is TRBJ1-2 and V is TRBV18, with TRBD1 matching 8 bases. CDR3 size: 15 residues. Unmatched junction bases numbered 4, after V lost 0 bases and J lost 4 bases. CDR1 and CDR2 (germline): KGHSH, LQKENI. The CDR3 region is CASSPPPGQAYGYTF. In nucleotides, the CDR3 is TGTGCCAGCTCACCACCGCCGGGACAGGCCTATGGCTACACCTTC.

The chain recombines TRBV5-1 with TRBJ2-5; the D gene is possibly TRBD1 (6 bases). Trimming stripped 3 bases from V and 2 bases from J, with 14 bases between. The CDR3 is 15 residues long. In germline, CDR1 is SGHRS, CDR2 YFSETQ. The CDR3 nucleotides are TGCGCCAGCAGCTCCAGGCGGACAGCACAAGAGACCCAGTACTTC. Protein: CASSSRRTAQETQYF.

The chain has TRBV3-1 (or the pseudogene TRBV3-2) and TRBJ2-7; 16 bases agree with TRBD2. The CDR3 consists of 20 residues. The germline gives CDR1 LGHDT, CDR2 YNNKEL (reference sequence). With 0 bases clipped from V and 4 bases from J, the junction kept 12 bases outside the gene matches. CDR3 DNA sequence: TGTGCCAGCAGCCAAGATTGGGGACTAGCGGGGGGGCAGAACCTGTACGAGCAGTACTTC. This translates into CASSQDWGLAGGQNLYEQYF.

The gene calls are TRBV28 and TRBJ1-5; 11 nucleotides align to TRBD1. The CDR3 spans 16 residues. Germline V CDR1 and CDR2: MDHEN, SYDVKM. V was pared by 6 bases and J by 6 bases, with 10 bases of the junction left unmatched. As DNA, the CDR3 is TGTGCCAGCAGCTATGGGACGGGACAGGGGGTTCAGCCCCAGCATTTT. Translated: CASSYGTGQGVQPQHF. Full variable domain (missing parts from reference TRBV28 and TRBJ1-5): DVKVTQSSRYLVKRTGEKVFLECVQDMDHENMFWYRQDPGLGLRLIYFSYDVKMKEKGDIPEGYSVSREKKERFSLILESASTNQTSMYLCASSYGTGQGVQPQHFGDGTRLSIL.

The chain couples TRBV6-4 to TRBJ2-3; possibly TRBD2 for D (6 bases). Germline V lookup: CDR1 MRHNA, CDR2 SNTAGT. This CDR3 region has 12 residues. Trimming left V 0 bases short and J 14 bases short, with 12 bases between. CDR3 coding DNA: TGTGCCAGCAGTGACTCGACTAGGTTTGCGTATTTT. As protein: CASSDSTRFAYF.

The genes are TRBV10-1 and TRBJ2-3, with TRBD2 matching over 10 bases. V was pared by 6 bases and J by 2 bases, with 14 bases of the junction left unmatched. The CDR3 is made up of 18 amino acids. Germline CDR1 and CDR2: WNHNN and SYGVQD (reference sequence). The CDR3, as DNA: TGCGCCAGCAGCGGATCCCAGCGGGGGGGAACTCTCACAGATACGCAGTATTTT. Translating gives CASSGSQRGGTLTDTQYF.

J is TRBJ1-1 and V is TRBV19, with D unresolved. V was pared by 1 base and J by 4 bases, with 7 bases between. The CDR3 extends over 13 amino acids. CDR1 is LNHDA and CDR2 is SQIVND in the germline V gene (reference sequence). DNA for the CDR3: TGTGCCAGTAGTATAGTCCGGGGCACTGAAGCTTTCTTT. This encodes CASSIVRGTEAFF.

The table lists this clone with a few counts. The V gene is TRBV7-9, the J gene TRBJ1-1, with D tentatively TRBD1 (5 bases). This CDR3 has 12 amino acids. CDR1 is SEHNR and CDR2 is FQNEAQ in the germline V gene (reference sequence). Trimming removed 2 bases at V and 7 bases at J, with 8 bases between. The CDR3 region has the DNA TGTGCCAGCAGCTTAATGACAGATGAAGCTTTCTTT. It translates to CASSLMTDEAFF. Filled out from reference TRBV7-9 and TRBJ1-1, the complete variable domain reads DTGVSQNPRHKITKRGQNVTFRCDPISEHNRLYWYRQTLGQGPEFLTYFQNEAQLEKSRLLSDRFSAERPKGSFSTLEIQRTEQGDSAMYLCASSLMTDEAFFGQGTRLTVV.

The rearrangement links TRBV4-2 to TRBJ1-1, with D possibly matching TRBD1 (6 bases). Per the germline V gene, CDR1 is LGHNA and CDR2 is YNFKEQ. V lost 4 bases to trimming and J lost 6 bases, with 18 bases between them. This CDR3 has 15 residues. DNA of the CDR3: TGTGCCAGCAGCCGGTTCTTGGGGGGCTTTGCTGAAGCTTTCTTT. Its protein is CASSRFLGGFAEAFF.

The CDR3 region has the DNA TGTGCCTGGACGGGCGGACTCCACAATGAGCAGTTCTTC. The encoded protein is CAWTGGLHNEQFF. The gene calls are TRBV30 and TRBJ2-1; a possible D gene is TRBD2 (5 bases). Germline-derived CDR1 and CDR2 are GTSNPN and SVGIG (reference sequence). The ends were cut back, 4 bases at V and 5 bases at J, with 12 bases in the middle. This CDR3 has 13 residues.

As to this clone: One end of the junction is discordant with germline, which a read error may explain. V is TRBV6-5 and J is TRBJ1-2; D possibly corresponds to TRBD1 (6 bases). The CDR3 is made up of 11 amino acids. Germline CDR1 is MNHEY and CDR2 is SVGAGI. This CDR3 is CATTGYYGYTF. In nucleotides, the CDR3 is TGTGCCACCACAGGGTACTACGGCTACACCTTC.

J is TRBJ1-4 and V is TRBV15; 11 nucleotides align to TRBD1. This CDR3 region has 13 residues. Looked up from germline, CDR1 is LNHNV and CDR2 is YYDKDF (reference sequence). V dropped 7 bases and J dropped 7; count of bases not matched to a gene: 2. CDR3 sequence: CATTGQGVEKLFF. CDR3 nucleotide sequence: TGTGCCACCACGGGACAGGGGGTTGAAAAACTGTTTTTT. Full variable domain (remainder filled in from reference TRBV15 and TRBJ1-4): DAMVIQNPRYQVTQFGKPVTLSCSQTLNHNVMYWYQQKSSQAPKLLFHYYDKDFNNEADTPDNFQSRRPNTSFCFLDIRSPGLGDTAMYLCATTGQGVEKLFFGSGTQLSVL.

The chain employs TRBV25-1 and TRBJ1-2; the match to TRBD1 covers 9 bases. CDR1 is MGHDK, CDR2 SYGVNS, per germline. The V and J ends lost 3 bases and 8 bases, in that order; junction bases with no gene match: 13. The CDR3 is 16 amino acids. The CDR3 is CASSDSTLDRGGGYTF. CDR3 coding DNA: TGTGCCAGCAGTGATTCTACCCTGGACAGGGGAGGCGGCTACACCTTC.

This clone was picked up a small number of times. The rearrangement joins TRBV5-4 to TRBJ1-5; D uncertain. The germline V gene has CDR1 SGHNT and CDR2 YYREEE (reference sequence). The ends were cut back, 1 base at V and 0 bases at J, with 5 bases in the middle. The CDR3 is made up of 14 amino acids. The CDR3 region is CASSLQYSNQPQHF. As DNA, the CDR3 is TGTGCCAGCAGCTTGCAATATAGCAATCAGCCCCAGCATTTT.

The CDR3 is CASSEGVTYEQYF. CDR3 DNA: TGTGCCAGCAGTGAAGGTGTCACCTACGAGCAGTACTTC. J is TRBJ2-7 and V is TRBV2, with D hard to call. Germline values: CDR1 SNHLY, CDR2 FYNNEI. The CDR3 length is 13 residues. Trimming cost V 1 base and J 2 bases, with 6 bases left between them.

J is TRBJ2-5 and V is TRBV7-2; D possibly uses TRBD1 or TRBD2 (6 bases each). Germline CDR1 SGHTA, CDR2 FQGNSA. The CDR3 contains 15 residues. The V and J ends lost 5 bases and 7 bases respectively, with 20 bases between them. CDR3 in DNA: TGTGCCAGCAGCCCGGGGGTAACAGGGTTTGGGACCCAGTACTTC. Protein sequence: CASSPGVTGFGTQYF.

The chain has TRBV7-9 and TRBJ2-3; 8 nucleotides match TRBD1. This CDR3 spans 16 amino acids. CDR1 is SEHNR and CDR2 is FQNEAQ in the germline V gene (reference sequence). V lost 8 bases, J lost 2 bases, and 12 bases stayed unmatched. CDR3 DNA: TGTGCCAGCGGAGGTAGGGGGACAGGCCCCACAGATACGCAGTATTTT. Amino acid sequence: CASGGRGTGPTDTQYF.